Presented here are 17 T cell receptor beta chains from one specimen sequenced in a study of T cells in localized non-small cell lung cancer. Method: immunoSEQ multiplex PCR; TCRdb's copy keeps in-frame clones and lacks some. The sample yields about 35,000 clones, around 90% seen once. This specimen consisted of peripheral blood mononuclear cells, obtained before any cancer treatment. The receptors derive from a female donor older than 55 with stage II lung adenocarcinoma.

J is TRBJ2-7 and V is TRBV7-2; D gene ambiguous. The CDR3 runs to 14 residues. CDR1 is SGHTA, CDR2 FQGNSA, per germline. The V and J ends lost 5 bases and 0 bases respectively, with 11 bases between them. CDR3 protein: CASSLDPSSYEQYF. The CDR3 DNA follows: TGTGCCAGCAGCCTAGACCCCAGCTCCTACGAGCAGTACTTC.

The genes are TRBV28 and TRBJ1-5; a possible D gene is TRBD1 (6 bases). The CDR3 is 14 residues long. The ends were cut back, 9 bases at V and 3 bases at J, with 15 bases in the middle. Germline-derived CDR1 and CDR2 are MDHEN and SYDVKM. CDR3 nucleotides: TGTGCCAGTGAACAGGGAGGGTACAATCAGCCCCAGCATTTT. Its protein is CASEQGGYNQPQHF.

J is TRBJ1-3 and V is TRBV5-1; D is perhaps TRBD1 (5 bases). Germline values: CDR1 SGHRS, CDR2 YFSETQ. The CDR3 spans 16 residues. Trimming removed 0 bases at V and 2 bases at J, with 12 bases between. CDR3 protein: CASSLEDSMTGNTIYF. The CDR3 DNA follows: TGCGCCAGCAGCTTGGAAGACAGTATGACTGGAAACACCATATATTTT.

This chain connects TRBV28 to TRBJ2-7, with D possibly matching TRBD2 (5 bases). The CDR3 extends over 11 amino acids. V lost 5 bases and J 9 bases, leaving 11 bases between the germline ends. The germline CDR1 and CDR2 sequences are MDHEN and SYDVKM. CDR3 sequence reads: CASSRDTRQYF. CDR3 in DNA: TGTGCCAGCAGTCGAGATACTAGGCAGTACTTC.

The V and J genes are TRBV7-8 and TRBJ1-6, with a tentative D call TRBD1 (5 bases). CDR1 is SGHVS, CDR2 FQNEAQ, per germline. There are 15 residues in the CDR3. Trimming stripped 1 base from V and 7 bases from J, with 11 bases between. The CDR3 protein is CASSLGAGWNSPLHF. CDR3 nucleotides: TGTGCCAGCAGCTTAGGGGCAGGGTGGAATTCACCCCTCCACTTT.

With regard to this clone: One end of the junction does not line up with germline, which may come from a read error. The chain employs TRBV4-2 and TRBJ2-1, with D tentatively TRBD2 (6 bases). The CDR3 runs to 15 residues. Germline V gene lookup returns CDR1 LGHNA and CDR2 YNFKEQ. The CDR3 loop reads CASSQDGAAGNEQFF. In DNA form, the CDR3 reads TGTGCCAGCAGTCAAGACGGTGCGGCGGGGAATGAGCAGTTCTTC.

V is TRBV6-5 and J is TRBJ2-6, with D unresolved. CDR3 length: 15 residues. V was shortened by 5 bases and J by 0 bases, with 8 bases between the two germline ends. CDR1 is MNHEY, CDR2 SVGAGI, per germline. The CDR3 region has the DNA TGTGCCAGCAGTCTATCGAGCTCTGGGGCCAACGTCCTGACTTTC. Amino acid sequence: CASSLSSSGANVLTF.

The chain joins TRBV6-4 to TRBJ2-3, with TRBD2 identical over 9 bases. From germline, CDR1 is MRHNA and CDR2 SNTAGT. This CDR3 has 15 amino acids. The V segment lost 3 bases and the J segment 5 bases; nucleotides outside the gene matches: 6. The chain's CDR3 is CASSDGPAGGDTQYF. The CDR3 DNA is TGTGCCAGCAGTGATGGCCCAGCGGGAGGAGATACGCAGTATTTT.

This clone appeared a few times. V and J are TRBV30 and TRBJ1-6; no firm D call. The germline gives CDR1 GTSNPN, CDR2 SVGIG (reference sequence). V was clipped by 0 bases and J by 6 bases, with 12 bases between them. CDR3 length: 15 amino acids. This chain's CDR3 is CAWSVPGNPNSPLHF. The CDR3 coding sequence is TGTGCCTGGAGTGTACCCGGGAACCCTAATTCACCCCTCCACTTT.

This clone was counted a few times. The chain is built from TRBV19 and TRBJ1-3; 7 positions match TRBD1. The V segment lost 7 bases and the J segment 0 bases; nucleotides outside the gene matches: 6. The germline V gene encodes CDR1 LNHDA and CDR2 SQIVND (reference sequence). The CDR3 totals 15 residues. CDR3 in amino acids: CASTPGQTSGNTIYF. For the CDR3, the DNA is TGTGCCAGTACTCCGGGACAGACCTCTGGAAACACCATATATTTT.

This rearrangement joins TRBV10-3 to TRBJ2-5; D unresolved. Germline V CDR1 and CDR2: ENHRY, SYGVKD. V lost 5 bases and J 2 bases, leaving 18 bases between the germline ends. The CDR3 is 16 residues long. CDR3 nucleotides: TGTGCCATCAGTCCACTTGGCGAAGCCTTACAAGAGACCCAGTACTTC. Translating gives CAISPLGEALQETQYF.

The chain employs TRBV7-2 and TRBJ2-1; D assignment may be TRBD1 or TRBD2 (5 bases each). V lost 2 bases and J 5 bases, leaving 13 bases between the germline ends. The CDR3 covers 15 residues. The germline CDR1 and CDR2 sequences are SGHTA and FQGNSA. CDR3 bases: TGTGCCAGCAGCTTAATGGGGGTTCATGACAATGAGCAGTTCTTC. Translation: CASSLMGVHDNEQFF.

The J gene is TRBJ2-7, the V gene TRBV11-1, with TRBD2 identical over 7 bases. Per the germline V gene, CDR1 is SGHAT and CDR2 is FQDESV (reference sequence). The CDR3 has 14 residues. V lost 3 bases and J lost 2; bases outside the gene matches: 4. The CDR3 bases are TGTGCCAGCAGCTTCAGTGGGGGGGCCTACGAGCAGTACTTC. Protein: CASSFSGGAYEQYF.

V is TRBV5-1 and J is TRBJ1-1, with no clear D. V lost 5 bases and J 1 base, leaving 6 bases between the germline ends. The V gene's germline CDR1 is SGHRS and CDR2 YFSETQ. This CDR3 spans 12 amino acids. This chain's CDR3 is CASSGQNTEAFF. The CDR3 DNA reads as TGCGCCAGCAGTGGCCAGAACACTGAAGCTTTCTTT.

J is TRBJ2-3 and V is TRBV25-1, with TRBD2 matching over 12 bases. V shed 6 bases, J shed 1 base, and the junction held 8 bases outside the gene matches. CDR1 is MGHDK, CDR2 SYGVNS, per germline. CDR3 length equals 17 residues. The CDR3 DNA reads TGTGCCAGCAGGGGGGCACGGACTAGCGGGGGCACAGATACGCAGTATTTT. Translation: CASRGARTSGGTDTQYF.

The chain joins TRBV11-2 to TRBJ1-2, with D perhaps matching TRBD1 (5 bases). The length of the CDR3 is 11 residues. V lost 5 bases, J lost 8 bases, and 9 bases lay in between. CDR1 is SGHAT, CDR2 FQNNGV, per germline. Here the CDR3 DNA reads TGTGCCAGCAGCCCGGGGGAGGGCTACACCTTC. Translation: CASSPGEGYTF.

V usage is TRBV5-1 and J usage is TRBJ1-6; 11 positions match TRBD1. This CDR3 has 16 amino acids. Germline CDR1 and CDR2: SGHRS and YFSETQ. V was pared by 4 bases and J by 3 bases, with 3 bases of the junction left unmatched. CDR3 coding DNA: TGCGCCAGCAGCCTAGGGACAGGGGGCTATAATTCACCCCTCCACTTT. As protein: CASSLGTGGYNSPLHF.